These T cell receptor beta chains were read from a single sample in a study of shared clonotypes between healthy human individuals. Some clones are missing from TCRdb's copy, which holds only in-frame ones; the method was immunoSEQ multiplex PCR. The sample lists fewer than 1.6 million clones; approximately 98.5% were seen once. The sequenced sample consisted of naive CD4+ T cells sorted from blood. These receptors all come from a man aged 30 to 39 in good health. Each CDR3 is given with its conserved first and last residue. D genes are given only for firm matches.

j_gene | v_gene | d_gene | CDR3aa
TRBJ2-1 | TRBV4-1 | - | CASSQDGTLSYNEQFF
TRBJ1-5 | TRBV7-9 | - | CASSLEGDQPQHF
TRBJ2-3 | TRBV10-1 | TRBD2 | CASSAIAGASTDTQYF
TRBJ2-3 | TRBV11-2 | - | CASSPKNPGRTDTQYF
TRBJ2-5 | TRBV2 | - | CASSEDPGQETQYF
TRBJ2-3 | TRBV14 | TRBD2 | CASSQELAGGADTQYF
TRBJ2-1 | TRBV12-5 | TRBD1 | CASGGGQNPNEQFF
TRBJ1-3 | TRBV10-3 | TRBD1 | CAISQTGAGNTIYF
TRBJ2-1 | TRBV5-1 | TRBD1 | CASSLAWTGDNNEQFF
TRBJ2-7 | TRBV6-5 | TRBD2 | CASSSLAGVLYEQYF
TRBJ1-5 | TRBV28 | - | CASSLGDSNQPQHF
TRBJ2-5 | TRBV18 | TRBD2 | CASSPGTNLKETQYF
TRBJ2-7 | TRBV18 | TRBD2 | CASSPGLAYYEQYF
TRBJ2-2 | TRBV29-1 | TRBD2 | CSVRGAGELFF